This T cell receptor (beta chain) is from a study of blood T cells in healthy people across ages. Then a second PCR, running roughly 7 to 12 cycles, was carried out with a sample-barcoded 5' primer and a J-beta primer mix. TCRdb passed the 5' RACE reads through MiXCR, listing each CDR3 protein once. The sample records fewer than 700,000 distinct CDR3 sequences, around half being singletons. Germline CDR1 KGHSH, CDR2 LQKENI. The CDR3 is 15 residues long. The chain links TRBV18 to TRBJ2-4; the D gene is possibly TRBD1 (5 bases). The better agreement between TRBJ2-7 and the DNA end casts doubt on the J call. The sequenced sample was blood. The TCR was taken from an elderly man in good health. The CDR3 DNA reads as TGTGCCAGCTCACCGGTAGGGCAGGGAATCTACGAGCAGTACTTC. Protein: CASSPVGQGIYEQYF.